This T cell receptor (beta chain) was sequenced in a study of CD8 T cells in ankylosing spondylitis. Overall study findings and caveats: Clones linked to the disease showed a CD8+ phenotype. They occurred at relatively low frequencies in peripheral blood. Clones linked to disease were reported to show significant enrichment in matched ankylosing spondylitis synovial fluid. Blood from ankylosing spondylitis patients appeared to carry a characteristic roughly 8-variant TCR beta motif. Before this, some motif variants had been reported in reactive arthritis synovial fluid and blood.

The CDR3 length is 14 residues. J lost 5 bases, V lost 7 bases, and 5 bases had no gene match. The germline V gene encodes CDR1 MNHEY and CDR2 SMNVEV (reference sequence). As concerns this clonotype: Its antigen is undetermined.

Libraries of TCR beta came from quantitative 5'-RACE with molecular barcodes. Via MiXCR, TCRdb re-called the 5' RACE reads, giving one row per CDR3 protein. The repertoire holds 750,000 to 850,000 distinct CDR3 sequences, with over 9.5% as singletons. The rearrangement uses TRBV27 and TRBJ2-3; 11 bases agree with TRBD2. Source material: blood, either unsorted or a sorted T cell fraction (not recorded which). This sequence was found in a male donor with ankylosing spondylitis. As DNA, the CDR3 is TGTGCCAGCAACTCGCTAGCGGGAGGAGATACGCAGTATTTT. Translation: CASNSLAGGDTQYF.